This TCR beta chain originates from a study of long-term antiretroviral therapy in people with HIV. Study details: First collections came about a decade before the 2015 immediate-ART recommendation.

The study, taken as a whole, reports: CDR3 length ranges were narrower in HIV repertoires than in controls.

V shed 2 bases and J 1 base; nucleotides not matched to a gene: 4. This CDR3 has 16 amino acids. CDR1 is SGHTA, CDR2 FQGNSA, per germline. Worth noting for this clone: Its matching antigen is unknown.

immunoSEQ v3.0 was run at survey level. Data came from immunoSEQ multiplex PCR; TCRdb stores just in-frame clones and leaves some out. The sample records tens of thousands of clones, 84% being singletons. Sequencing used unsorted PBMCs, obtained 1.9 years after starting antiretroviral therapy. This TCR was recovered from a woman aged 45-65 years with HIV. The chain links TRBV7-2 to TRBJ2-7; 11 bases line up with TRBD2. CDR3 in amino acids: CASSLISGGASYEQYF. Here the CDR3 DNA reads TGTGCCAGCAGCTTAATTAGCGGGGGGGCATCCTACGAGCAGTACTTC.